The T cell receptor (beta chain) under discussion was sequenced for a study of post-analysis software for immune sequencing data. On the study more broadly: Relapsing-remitting, secondary progressive and progressive-relapsing forms made up the multiple sclerosis disease courses. Study conclusions and caveats: Clustering by F measure revealed strong co-clustering among samples prepared together in one batch. In patients, about five TRBV segments were more frequent than in controls, with TRBV5-6, TRBV5-1 and TRBV20-1 among them. Controls showed significantly higher normalized Chao1 diversity than did multiple sclerosis patients.

Points on this clonotype: Antigen unknown.

Researchers reported that TCR beta cDNA libraries carried unique molecular identifiers. Each batch of about 0.95 to 11 million T cells produced 450,000 to 500,000 cDNA molecules. TCRdb ran MiXCR on the PCR reads and lists one entry per CDR3 protein. This sample has hundreds of thousands of distinct CDR3 sequences, with 25% to 30% found just once. J was trimmed by 7 bases and V by 1 base; bases with no gene match: 8. Germline lookup yields CDR1 LGHNA and CDR2 YNFKEQ. CDR3 length: 16 residues. The receptor's source is a girl aged 5 to 17 with multiple sclerosis. V and J are TRBV4-2 and TRBJ2-1; 9 nucleotides align to TRBD2. Sequencing input: blood. This CDR3 reads CASSQVRTSVGNEQFF. As DNA, the CDR3 is TGTGCCAGCAGCCAAGTAAGGACTAGCGTGGGGAATGAGCAGTTCTTC.